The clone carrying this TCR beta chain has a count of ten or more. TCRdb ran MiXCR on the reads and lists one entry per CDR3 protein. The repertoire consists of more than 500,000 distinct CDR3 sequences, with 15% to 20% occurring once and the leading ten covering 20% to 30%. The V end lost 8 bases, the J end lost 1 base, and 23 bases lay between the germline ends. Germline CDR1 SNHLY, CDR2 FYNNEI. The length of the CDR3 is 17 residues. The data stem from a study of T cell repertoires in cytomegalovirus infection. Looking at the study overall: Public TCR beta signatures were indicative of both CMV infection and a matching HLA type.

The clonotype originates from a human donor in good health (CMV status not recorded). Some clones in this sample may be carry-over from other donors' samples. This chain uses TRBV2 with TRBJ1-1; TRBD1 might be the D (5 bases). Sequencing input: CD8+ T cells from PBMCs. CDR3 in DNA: TGTGCCAGCTTCGGACGGGACCCCCAACCGGGGAACACTGAAGCTTTCTTT. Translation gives CASFGRDPQPGNTEAFF.